The 14 T cell receptor beta chains listed next were all sequenced from one sample in a study of vaccination and CD4 T cells after COVID-19. The Oncomine TCR Beta short-read assay generated sequence data from the DNA of cultured CD4+ T cells. TCRdb re-analysed the PCR reads in MiXCR, keeping a single row per CDR3 protein. This repertoire shows under 20,000 distinct CDR3 sequences, over 25% found once; its top ten account for 15%. As to treatment: roughly ten-day PBMC culture with coronavirus spike peptide pools or control peptides (ViraFEST assay). No antigen has been identified for these receptors. The sequencing sample was made of cultured CD4+ T cells from blood. These receptor sequences come from a human donor with COVID-19.

This chain connects TRBV28 to TRBJ1-6; 9 bases are a match to TRBD1. Germline V gene data show CDR1 as MDHEN and CDR2 as SYDVKM. The CDR3 runs 13 residues. Unmatched junction bases numbered 6, after V lost 5 bases and J lost 13 bases. The CDR3 loop reads CASSTPGTGPLHF. The CDR3, as DNA: TGTGCCAGCAGTACACCCGGGACAGGGCCCCTCCACTTT.

The chain is built from TRBV6-1 and TRBJ1-2; no reliable D call. V lost 6 bases and J lost 5, with 16 bases in between. CDR1 and CDR2 (germline): MNHNS, SASEGT. This CDR3 has 14 amino acids. CDR3 sequence: CASSVADVRYGYTF. The CDR3 bases are TGTGCCAGCAGCGTAGCGGATGTTAGGTATGGCTACACCTTC.

The chain has TRBV15 and TRBJ1-2, with D possibly matching TRBD1 (5 bases). The CDR3 loop spans 15 amino acids. Germline loops: CDR1 LNHNV, CDR2 YYDKDF (reference sequence). Trimming took off 0 bases at V and 8 bases at J, with 16 bases between the two ends. The CDR3 bases are TGTGCCACCAGCAGAGACCCCGGGGGGGGTTCAGGCTACACCTTC. It codes for CATSRDPGGGSGYTF.

This clonotype has just a few counts. The chain links TRBV7-2 to TRBJ2-2; 7 nucleotides align to TRBD2. Trimming took 4 bases from V and 0 from J; bases not matched to a gene: 2. CDR1 SGHTA and CDR2 FQGNSA come from the germline V gene. CDR3 length: 15 amino acids. The CDR3 DNA is TGTGCCAGCAGCTCAGCGGGGACGAACACCGGGGAGCTGTTTTTT. Protein: CASSSAGTNTGELFF.

This clonotype was detected only a few times. V usage is TRBV2 and J usage is TRBJ2-7; 12 nucleotides agree with TRBD1. CDR3 length equals 13 residues. Germline lookup yields CDR1 SNHLY and CDR2 FYNNEI. V was pared by 11 bases and J by 7 bases, with 9 bases of the junction left unmatched. CDR3 amino acids: CAGEGQGAREQYF. For the CDR3, the DNA is TGTGCCGGAGAGGGACAGGGGGCGCGTGAGCAGTACTTC.

A word on this clonotype: This is likely a read error, given that the CDR3 carries no conserved phenylalanine or tryptophan at its end. This chain uses TRBV7-2 with TRBJ1-2, with unresolved D. The germline CDR1 and CDR2 sequences are SGHTA and FQGNSA. V was shortened by 2 bases and J by 6 bases, with 13 bases between the two germline ends. The CDR3 is 14 residues long. Here the CDR3 reads CASSLSPGTNGYTL. Written as DNA, the CDR3 is TGTGCCAGCAGCTTAAGTCCCGGCACAAATGGCTACACCCTC.

This clonotype has a single count. The CDR3 sequence: CASSLTGTEAFF. The CDR3 bases are TGTGCCAGCAGCTTGACAGGCACTGAAGCTTTCTTT. This sequence joins TRBV5-5 and TRBJ1-1, with D possibly being TRBD1 (5 bases). V lost 1 base, J lost 4 bases, and 5 bases lay in between. The CDR3 is 12 residues long. Germline values: CDR1 SGHKS, CDR2 YYEKEE (reference sequence).

In its sample, this clonotype ranks as medium-sized (0.01 to 0.1%). The gene calls are TRBV2 and TRBJ2-5; possibly TRBD1 or TRBD2 for D (5 bases each). This CDR3 comprises 14 residues. V shed 6 bases and J shed 5 bases, with 16 bases lying between them. Per the germline V gene, CDR1 is SNHLY and CDR2 is FYNNEI. CDR3 loop: CASRRGVSGETQYF. The CDR3 region has the DNA TGTGCCAGCAGAAGGGGCGTCTCGGGGGAGACCCAGTACTTC.

This clonotype was counted only a few times. The chain links TRBV12-3 or TRBV12-4 to TRBJ1-6; D unresolved. V was trimmed by 3 bases and J by 6 bases, leaving 3 bases between them. The CDR3 loop spans 12 amino acids. In DNA, the CDR3 is TGTGCCAGCAGTTTCGGTAATTCACCCCTCCACTTT. It yields the protein CASSFGNSPLHF.

This clonotype was picked up a small number of times. The genes are TRBV30 and TRBJ1-1; D not resolved. Germline CDR1 is GTSNPN and CDR2 is SVGIG (reference sequence). This CDR3 comprises 12 residues. Trimming stripped 6 bases from V and 1 base from J, with 9 bases between. The CDR3 is CACEGENTEAFF. The CDR3 nucleotides read TGTGCCTGTGAGGGTGAGAACACTGAAGCTTTCTTT. The full variable domain, completed using reference TRBV30 and TRBJ1-1, is SQTIHQWPATLVQPVGSPLSLECTVEGTSNPNLYWYRQAAGRGLQLLFYSVGIGQISSEVPQNLSASRPQDRQFILSSKKLLLSDSGFYLCACEGENTEAFFGQGTRLTVV.

The rearrangement links TRBV25-1 to TRBJ1-2; 7 bases match TRBD1. The CDR3 spans 14 residues. With 5 bases clipped from V and 2 bases from J, the junction kept 5 bases outside the gene matches. The V gene's germline CDR1 is MGHDK and CDR2 SYGVNS. Here the CDR3 reads CASSQPGQNYGYTF. The DNA for the CDR3 is TGTGCCAGCAGTCAGCCGGGACAGAACTATGGCTACACCTTC.

This rearrangement joins TRBV11-3 to TRBJ2-2, with 10 bases fitting TRBD1. The V gene end was trimmed by 4 bases and the J gene end by 4 bases; junction bases not matched to a gene: 3. This CDR3 is built from 15 residues. The V gene's germline CDR1 is SGHNT and CDR2 YENEEA. The DNA for the CDR3 is TGTGCCAGCAGCTCGACAGGGGGCGTCACCGGGGAGCTGTTTTTT. Translating it yields CASSSTGGVTGELFF. Full variable domain (rest looked up from reference TRBV11-3 and TRBJ2-2): EAGVVQSPRYKIIEKKQPVAFWCNPISGHNTLYWYLQNLGQGPELLIRYENEEAVDDSQLPKDRFSAERLKGVDSTLKIQPAELGDSAVYLCASSSTGGVTGELFFGEGSRLTVL.

The rearrangement joins TRBV7-2 to TRBJ2-3, with 10 nucleotides matching TRBD1. Losses at the gene ends were 4 bases for V and 6 bases for J; bases not matched to a gene: 7. The CDR3 totals 15 residues. Germline-derived CDR1 and CDR2 are SGHTA and FQGNSA. The CDR3 sequence is CASSSGGQGTDTQYF. Written as DNA, the CDR3 is TGTGCCAGCAGCTCAGGGGGACAGGGGACGGATACGCAGTATTTT.

The rearrangement uses TRBV25-1 and TRBJ1-1, with TRBD1 identical over 7 bases. This CDR3 contains 16 residues. CDR1 and CDR2 (germline): MGHDK, SYGVNS. The ends lost 3 bases at V and 0 bases at J; junction bases unmatched: 7. CDR3 in DNA: TGTGCCAGCAGTGAGACAGGGACCATAATGAACACTGAAGCTTTCTTT. This translates into CASSETGTIMNTEAFF.